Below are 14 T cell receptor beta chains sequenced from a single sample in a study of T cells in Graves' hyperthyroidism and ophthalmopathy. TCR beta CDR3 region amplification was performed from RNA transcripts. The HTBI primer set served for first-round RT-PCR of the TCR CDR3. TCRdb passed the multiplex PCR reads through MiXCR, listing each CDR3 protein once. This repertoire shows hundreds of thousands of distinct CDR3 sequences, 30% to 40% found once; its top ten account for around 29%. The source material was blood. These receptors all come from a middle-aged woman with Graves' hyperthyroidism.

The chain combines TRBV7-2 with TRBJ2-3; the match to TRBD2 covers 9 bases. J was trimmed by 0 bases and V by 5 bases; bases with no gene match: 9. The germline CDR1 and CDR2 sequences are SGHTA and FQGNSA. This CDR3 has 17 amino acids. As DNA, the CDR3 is TGTGCCAGCAGCCAAGCAGCGGGGGGATCTAGCACAGATACGCAGTATTTT. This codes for CASSQAAGGSSTDTQYF. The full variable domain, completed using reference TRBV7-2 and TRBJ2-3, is GAGVSQSPSNKVTEKGKDVELRCDPISGHTALYWYRQSLGQGLEFLIYFQGNSAPDKSGLPSDRFSAERTGGSVSTLTIQRTQQEDSAVYLCASSQAAGGSSTDTQYFGPGTRLTVL.

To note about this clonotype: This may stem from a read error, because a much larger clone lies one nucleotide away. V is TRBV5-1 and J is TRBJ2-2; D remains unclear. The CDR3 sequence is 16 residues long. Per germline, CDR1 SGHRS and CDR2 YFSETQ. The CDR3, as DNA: TGCGTCAGCAGCAGGCGCGTCGGCTCGAACACCGGGGAGCTGTTTTTT. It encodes CVSSRRVGSNTGELFF.

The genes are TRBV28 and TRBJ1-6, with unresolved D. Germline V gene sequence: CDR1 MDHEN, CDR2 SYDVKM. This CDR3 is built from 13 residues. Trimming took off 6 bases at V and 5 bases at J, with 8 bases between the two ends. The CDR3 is CASREENNSPLHF. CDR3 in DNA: TGTGCCAGCAGAGAGGAAAATAATTCACCCCTCCACTTT.

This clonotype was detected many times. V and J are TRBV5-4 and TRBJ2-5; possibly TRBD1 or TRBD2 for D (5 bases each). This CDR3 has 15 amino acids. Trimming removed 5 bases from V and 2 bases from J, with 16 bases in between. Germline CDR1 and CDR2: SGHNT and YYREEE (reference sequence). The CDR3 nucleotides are TGTGCCAGCAGTCGAACGGACTGGGGGCAAGAGACCCAGTACTTC. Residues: CASSRTDWGQETQYF.

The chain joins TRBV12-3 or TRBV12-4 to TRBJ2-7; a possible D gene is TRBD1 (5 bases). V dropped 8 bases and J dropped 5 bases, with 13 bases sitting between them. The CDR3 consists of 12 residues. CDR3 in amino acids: CASGSDSHEQYF. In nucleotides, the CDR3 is TGTGCCAGCGGCTCCGACAGTCACGAGCAGTACTTC.

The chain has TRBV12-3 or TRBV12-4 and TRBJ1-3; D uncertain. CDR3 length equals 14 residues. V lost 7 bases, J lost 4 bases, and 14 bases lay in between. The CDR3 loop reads CASTPGGSGNTIYF. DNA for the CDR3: TGTGCCAGCACTCCCGGCGGTTCCGGAAACACCATATATTTT.

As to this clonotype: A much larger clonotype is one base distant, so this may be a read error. The DNA for the CDR3 is TGTGCCAGCGGCTTCACCCCAGGGGGCGAGGGAGAGACCCAGTACTTC. This codes for CASGFTPGGEGETQYF. V and J are TRBV7-6 and TRBJ2-5; TRBD1 matches 8 bases. Germline V gene data show CDR1 as SGHVS and CDR2 as FNYEAQ. The CDR3 runs to 16 residues.

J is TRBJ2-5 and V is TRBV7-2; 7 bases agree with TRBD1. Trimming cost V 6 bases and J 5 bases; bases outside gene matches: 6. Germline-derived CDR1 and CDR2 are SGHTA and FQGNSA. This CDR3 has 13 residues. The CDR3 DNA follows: TGTGCCAGCAGTGACAGGGTTACGGAGACCCAGTACTTC. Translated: CASSDRVTETQYF. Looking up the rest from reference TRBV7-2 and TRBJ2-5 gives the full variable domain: GAGVSQSPSNKVTEKGKDVELRCDPISGHTALYWYRQSLGQGLEFLIYFQGNSAPDKSGLPSDRFSAERTGGSVSTLTIQRTQQEDSAVYLCASSDRVTETQYFGPGTRLLVL.

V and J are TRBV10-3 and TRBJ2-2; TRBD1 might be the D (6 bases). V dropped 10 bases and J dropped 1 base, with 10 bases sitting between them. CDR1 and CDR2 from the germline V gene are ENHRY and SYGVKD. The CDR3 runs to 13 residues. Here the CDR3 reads CATGTMNTGELFF. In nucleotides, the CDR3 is TGTGCCACCGGGACAATGAACACCGGGGAGCTGTTTTTT.

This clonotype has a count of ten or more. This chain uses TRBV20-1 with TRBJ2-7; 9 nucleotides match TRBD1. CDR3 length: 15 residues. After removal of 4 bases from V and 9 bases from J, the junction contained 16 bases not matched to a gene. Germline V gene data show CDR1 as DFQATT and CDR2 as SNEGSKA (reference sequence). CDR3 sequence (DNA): TGCAGTGCTACCCGCGGGACAGGGACGATGTATACGCAGTACTTC. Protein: CSATRGTGTMYTQYF.

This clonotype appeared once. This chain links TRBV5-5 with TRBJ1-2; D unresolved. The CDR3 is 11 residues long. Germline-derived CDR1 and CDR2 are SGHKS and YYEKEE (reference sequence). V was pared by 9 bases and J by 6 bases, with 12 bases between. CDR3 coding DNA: TGTGCCACCTCTGAGCAGAATGGCTACACCTTC. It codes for CATSEQNGYTF.

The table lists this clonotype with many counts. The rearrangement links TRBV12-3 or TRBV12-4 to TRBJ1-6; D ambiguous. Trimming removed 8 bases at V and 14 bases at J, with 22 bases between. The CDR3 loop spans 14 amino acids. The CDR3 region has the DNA TGTGCCAGCTCCGAGTTGGGCAGGATGATGGCCCTCCACTTT. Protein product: CASSELGRMMALHF.

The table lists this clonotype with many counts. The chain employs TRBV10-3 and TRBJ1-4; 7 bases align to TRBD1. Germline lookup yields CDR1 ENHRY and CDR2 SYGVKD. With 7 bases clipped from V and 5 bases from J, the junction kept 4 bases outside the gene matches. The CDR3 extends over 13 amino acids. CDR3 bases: TGTGCCATCAAGGGACAGCTCAATGAAAAACTGTTTTTT. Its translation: CAIKGQLNEKLFF.

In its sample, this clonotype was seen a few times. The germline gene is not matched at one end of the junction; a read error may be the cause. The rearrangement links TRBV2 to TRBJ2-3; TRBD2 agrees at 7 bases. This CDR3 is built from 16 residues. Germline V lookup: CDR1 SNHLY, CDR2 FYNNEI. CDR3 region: CATSVGSGLKPDTQYF. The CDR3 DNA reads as TGTGCCACCAGTGTTGGGTCGGGACTAAAGCCGGATACGCAGTATTTT.